Listed below are T cell receptor beta chains from one sample, sequenced in a study of T cell changes during pregnancy in multiple sclerosis. Sequenced by immunoSEQ multiplex PCR; TCRdb stores in-frame clones only, minus some. The sample yields about 110,000 clones, 91% seen once. The sequenced sample was peripheral blood, obtained before pregnancy. The source of these receptors is a female donor with multiple sclerosis, enrolled in a pregnancy study. The CDR3 runs from the conserved cysteine through the conserved F or W. D genes are given only for firm matches. Some rows mark clone size as missing; the rest say once, few, many or name a class of expanded clone.

v_gene	abundance	d_gene	j_gene	CDR3nt	CDR3aa
TRBV5-1	-	-	TRBJ2-1	TGCGCCAGCAGCTTGGAGACCGGGGCCTACAATGAGCAGTTCTTC	CASSLETGAYNEQFF
TRBV7-3	-	-	TRBJ2-1	TGTGCCAGCAGCTTAAGTGAGGGGGTTAGCTCCTACAATGAGCAGTTCTTC	CASSLSEGVSSYNEQFF
TRBV27	-	TRBD2	TRBJ2-2	TGTGCCAGCAGAAGTGGGGGGGGCACCGGGGAGCTGTTTTTT	CASRSGGGTGELFF
TRBV5-5	-	TRBD1	TRBJ2-6	TGTGCCAGCAGCTTGTTTTCCCAGGGGGCGGTGTCCGGGGCCAACGTCCTGACTTTC	CASSLFSQGAVSGANVLTF
TRBV11-2	-	-	TRBJ1-3	TGTGCCAGCAGCTTAGAAGCAGGGCCTGGAAACACCATATATTTT	CASSLEAGPGNTIYF
TRBV27	-	TRBD2	TRBJ2-3	TGTGCCAGCAGTTTCTTCGCCCTAGCGGGTAAGGTGTATACGCAGTATTTT	CASSFFALAGKVYTQYF
TRBV6-1	-	-	TRBJ2-7	TGTGCCAGCAGCCCCGAGTCGGCTCCCCGAGGGGAGCAGTACTTC	CASSPESAPRGEQYF
TRBV5-1	once	TRBD1	TRBJ1-5	TGCGCCAGTCCGGGACAGGGGGCGAGGAGTCACAATCAGCCCCAGCATTTT	CASPGQGARSHNQPQHF
TRBV6-1	once	TRBD1	TRBJ2-1	TGTGCCAGCAACCAACAGGGGCCTGAGCAGTTCTTC	CASNQQGPEQFF
TRBV7-9	-	-	TRBJ1-2	TGTGCCAGCAGCTTAGCACAGGGATCCAACTATGGCTACACCTTC	CASSLAQGSNYGYTF
TRBV29-1	-	-	TRBJ1-1	TGCAGCGTTGAAGATCTCGGGGGGAGCACTGAAGCTTTCTTT	CSVEDLGGSTEAFF
TRBV6-1	few	TRBD1	TRBJ1-5	TGTGCCAGCAGTGAGGGGACAGGGTACCAGCCCCAGCATTTT	CASSEGTGYQPQHF
TRBV19	-	-	TRBJ1-2	TGTGCCAGTACTCTATTTCGGGGCTATGGCTACACCTTC	CASTLFRGYGYTF
TRBV5-1	-	TRBD1	TRBJ1-1	TGCGCCAGCAGCCCCGGACAGGTTTACACTGAAGCTTTCTTT	CASSPGQVYTEAFF
TRBV30	-	-	TRBJ1-1	TGTGCCTGGAGGACTAGACAGCCCGGAGCTTTCTTT	CAWRTRQPGAFF
TRBV11-3	-	TRBD2	TRBJ2-2	TGTGCCAGCAGCTTAGATTTGGCACTAGCGGGGAAAAACACCGGGGAGCTGTTTTTT	CASSLDLALAGKNTGELFF
TRBV5-4	-	TRBD2	TRBJ2-5	TGTGCCAGCAGAAACGTAGCGGGAGGCCAAGAGACCCAGTACTTC	CASRNVAGGQETQYF
TRBV28	-	-	TRBJ2-7	TGTGCCAGCAGTTTAAGCCGGGGAGCCCGCTACGAGCAGTACTTC	CASSLSRGARYEQYF
TRBV18	-	-	TRBJ1-1	TGTGCCAGCTCACCGGTGGTGAGGACTGAAGCTTTCTTT	CASSPVVRTEAFF
TRBV9	-	-	TRBJ2-3	TGTGCCAGCAGCGTAGGGGATTGGGGGGGCCCGGCAGATACGCAGTATTTT	CASSVGDWGGPADTQYF
TRBV14	few	TRBD1	TRBJ1-2	TGTGCCAGCAGCCAAGAGAGGGGGCTTGGCTACACCTTC	CASSQERGLGYTF
TRBV6-4	-	-	TRBJ2-1	TGTGCCAGCAGTGTAATGCCAGGGGATGGCAATGAGCAGTTCTTC	CASSVMPGDGNEQFF
TRBV11-1	-	-	TRBJ1-5	TGCGCCAGCAGCTCGGAAGCGGGCAGTCAGCCCCAGCATTTT	CASSSEAGSQPQHF
TRBV2	once	TRBD1	TRBJ1-2	TGTGCCAGCAGTAAATACGGGACAGGGTTTATGAGGAACCCGTATGGCTACACCTTC	CASSKYGTGFMRNPYGYTF
TRBV19	-	-	TRBJ1-2	TGTGCCAGTAGTGCAGACGGAGCCTATGGCTACACCTTC	CASSADGAYGYTF